This note documents a single T cell receptor (beta chain) sequence. This clonotype has ten or more counts. Its antigen remains undetermined. No much larger clone exists at a distance of one base, and base qualities are not known. This record comes from a study of blood T cells in healthy people across ages (dated by TCRdb to 2013 to 2016). Concerning the study at large: In model experiments, roughly one uniquely barcoded TCR beta cDNA molecule per two T cells was captured by template switching. To track age-related changes in TCR beta repertoire diversity, the study relied on deep sequencing normalized with unique cDNA molecular identifiers. Four age groups were formed from the donors: young (average approximately 15 years), middle-aged (less than 40), aged (around 68) and long-lived (roughly 88). To avoid experimental bias, donors of different ages were distributed randomly across sequencing lanes. Using the same blood draw, the study looked at two additional independent replicas of 1 million unique cDNA reads for two donors, one aged 18 to 30 and the other aged 80 or older.

Systemically healthy Caucasian individuals from Russia, 35 to 40 in total and aged about 6 to 90 years, were included as donors. Each donor gave ten milliliters of peripheral blood, drawn into EDTA-treated Vacutainer tubes. Ficoll-Paque density-gradient centrifugation was used to isolate PBMCs, with at least 6 million per sample. Trizol reagent was used to extract total RNA from PBMCs, with at least 5.5 micrograms per sample. For every donor, flow cytometry on a PBMC aliquot measured the percentage of naive CD45RAhigh/CD27high T cells. From V the trimming removes 4 bases and from J it removes 8 bases, while the gene matches leave 6 bases of the junction unaccounted for. As encoded in the germline V gene (reference sequence), CDR1 is DFQATT while CDR2 is SNEGSKA. The CDR3, cysteine through phenylalanine, is 12 amino acids long. Solely the CDR3 DNA is kept, with 36 bases framed from the first base.

On the study overall, not on this receptor specifically: The CMV infection status of donors was not known, potentially confounding age-related changes in expanded clonotypes. Observed TCR beta diversity correlated strongly with the percentage of naive T cells measured by flow cytometry. Compared with the aged group, more naive CD4+ T cells, fewer expanded clones and increased TCR diversity were shown by the long-lived group, suggesting age selection. Because profiling used bulk unsorted PBMCs, naive and antigen-experienced compartments could not be compared conclusively. Estimates of total diversity from one million sequenced T cells were regarded as lower bounds and underestimates. Observed TCR beta diversity per million T cells fell roughly linearly with age, and a significant reduction was already apparent by age about 43.

Receptor amplification or capture employed 5' RACE. The sequencer was an Illumina HiSeq 2500. A second PCR of about 6 to 11 cycles was run with a J-beta primer mix and a sample-barcoded 5' primer. A unique molecular identifier was introduced onto each TCR beta cDNA molecule by a template-switch 5' adaptor carrying 12 random nucleotides. At least 2.5 million CDR3-containing paired-end reads were obtained from each sample. First-strand cDNA was synthesized from all RNA with the Mint cDNA synthesis kit, primed by a TRBC-specific oligonucleotide. After uracil-DNA glycosylase treatment, a first 18-cycle PCR used universal primers M1SS and BC2_uni_R on all cDNA. For the original study's pipeline: For normalization, 1 million high-quality reads were randomly selected from each sample, with every read carrying a distinct molecular identifier. Instead of being binned into consensus sequences, reads with shared molecular identifiers were discarded. CDR3 identification, clonotype clustering and error correction used MiTCR with a Q25 quality threshold and the strictest error-elimination algorithm. A nonparametric unseen species model using Euler transformation provided a lower-bound estimate of total TCR beta diversity. TCRdb reprocessed the public reads (quality trimming at Q25 with fastp, clone calling with MiXCR) and kept in-frame beta chains. Rows matching on CDR3 protein sequence are summarized as one entry with the most common DNA and genes. The V and J calls shown here were made by TCRdb, not taken from the authors' results. The sample table shows 850,000 to 950,000 distinct CDR3 sequences, and about 30% are seen once. Roughly a sixth of the sample belongs to the ten largest clones.

This chain joins TRBV20-1 to TRBJ1-2; the central 8 bases match TRBD1. The sequenced sample consisted of blood. This clonotype originated in a woman older than 75 in good health. The nucleotide sequence is TGCAGTGCTAACCAGGGGGCGCGAGGCTACACCTTC. This sequence encodes CSANQGARGYTF.